This T cell receptor beta chain appears in the sequencing data of a study of OX40 agonist ivuxolimab in advanced cancers. Study-level information: Eligibility admitted prior anti-PD-1, anti-PD-L1 or anti-CTLA-4 therapy; 40% to 50% had some. Findings and caveats of the study: There were, on average, more expanded clones in CD8+ T cells than in CD4+.

The table came from immunoSEQ multiplex PCR; TCRdb's copy has only in-frame clones and leaves some out. The table lists some 75,000 clones, around 90% of them singletons, with over 2% in the top ten. As concerns this clone: Its antigen remains unknown.

From germline, CDR1 is SGHNT and CDR2 YYREEE (reference sequence). The CDR3 consists of 17 residues. Trimming stripped 3 bases from V and 0 bases from J, with 16 bases between. Material: CD4+ or CD8+ T cells sorted from blood, obtained in a trial of the OX40 agonist ivuxolimab. This clonotype originated in an adult with an advanced solid tumor such as melanoma, head and neck, liver or kidney cancer. This chain connects TRBV5-4 to TRBJ2-1, with D perhaps assigned TRBD1 or TRBD2 (5 bases each). The DNA for the CDR3 is TGTGCCAGCAGCTCGGACTTAGGCAGGGCCTCCTACAATGAGCAGTTCTTC. Translation gives CASSSDLGRASYNEQFF.